This T cell receptor (beta chain) was observed in a study of T cell responses to AZD1222 COVID-19 vaccine. This CDR3 is 20 amino acids long. V lost 1 base, J lost 2 bases, and 14 bases stayed unmatched. Looked up from germline, CDR1 is MDHEN and CDR2 is SYDVKM. The repertoire was sequenced with immunoSEQ multiplex PCR; TCRdb's copy has only in-frame clones and lacks some. The sample has 150,000 or so clones; more than 85% are singletons. Sequenced material: peripheral blood, taken on day 0 of AZD1222 vaccination. The sequence came from an adult in good health. The chain carries TRBV28 and TRBJ1-5; 10 bases align to TRBD1. The CDR3 protein is CASSLSFRDRGTAGNQPQHF. The CDR3 nucleotides are TGTGCCAGCAGTTTATCTTTCCGGGACAGGGGCACTGCTGGCAATCAGCCCCAGCATTTT.